This TCR beta chain derives from a study of blood T cell repertoires in COVID-19. Study information: Some COVID-19 samples were acute and others convalescent; all came from the United States, Italy and Spain.

Per the original data handling: For nucleated cells, counts were estimated from reference gene primer amplification. Here immunoSEQ multiplex PCR was the method, and the copy in TCRdb shows in-frame clones only, minus some. V and J calls and clone size are as listed in that table; D and trimming were resolved from the DNA. This sample has roughly 150,000 clones, with about 81% found just once. The ends were cut back, 5 bases at V and 16 bases at J, with 30 bases in the middle. Per germline, CDR1 SGHTA and CDR2 FQGNSA. This CDR3 region has 16 residues. The rearrangement joins TRBV7-2 to TRBJ2-1, with a tentative D call TRBD2 (6 bases). The sample taken for sequencing was peripheral blood. The receptor's source is a woman aged 80 or over with acute or convalescent COVID-19. CDR3 region: CASSPYLARGVVSGFF. For the CDR3, the DNA is TGTGCCAGCAGCCCCTATCTAGCGCGGGGAGTCGTTTCTGGATTCTTC.